This T cell receptor beta chain derives from a study of blood T cell repertoires in COVID-19. V gave up 5 bases and J gave up 7 bases, with 11 bases separating them. In germline, CDR1 is MNHEY, CDR2 SVGAGI. The CDR3 is made up of 12 amino acids. Method: immunoSEQ multiplex PCR; TCRdb's copy keeps in-frame clones and lacks some. The top ten hold 3% to 4.5% of the sample, which has about 250,000 clones, 83% seen once. Individuals aged about 18 to 89 years were recruited from some 26 US areas. The chain joins TRBV6-5 to TRBJ1-1; D remains unclear. The TCR was taken from a woman in her thirties or forties who had been exposed to COVID-19. Sequences were obtained from PBMCs or T cells enriched from blood (not recorded which). CDR3 in DNA: TGTGCCAGCAGTCAGGACGGAGGTGAAGCTTTCTTT. Protein sequence: CASSQDGGEAFF.